What follows are 3 T cell receptor beta chains derived from one specimen sequenced in a study of cytomegalovirus exposure and HLA in healthy donors. Researchers ran the PCR with 60 Vbeta and 13 Jbeta primers. Using immunoSEQ multiplex PCR, the repertoire was profiled, and TCRdb retains in-frame clones only, with some absent. The sample records 170,000 or so clones, 75% to 90% being singletons. Input material: PBMCs. Receptors originate from a man aged 25 to 40 in good health and CMV-seropositive.

This chain's CDR3 is CASTAFRGPDQETQYF. As DNA, the CDR3 is TGTGCCAGCACCGCCTTTAGGGGCCCCGACCAAGAGACCCAGTACTTC. J is TRBJ2-5 and V is TRBV6-6, with D possibly being TRBD1 (5 bases). Per germline, CDR1 MNHNY and CDR2 SVGAGI (reference sequence). The CDR3 loop spans 16 amino acids. The V end lost 7 bases, the J end lost 0 bases, and 18 bases lay between the germline ends.

V usage is TRBV7-2 and J usage is TRBJ1-5; D unresolved. The CDR3 covers 14 residues. Germline V gene lookup returns CDR1 SGHTA and CDR2 FQGNSA. Trimming took off 1 base at V and 7 bases at J, with 11 bases between the two ends. Here the CDR3 reads CASSLVWEGQPQHF. The DNA for the CDR3 is TGTGCCAGCAGCTTAGTTTGGGAGGGCCAGCCCCAGCATTTT. The full variable domain, rest sourced from reference TRBV7-2 and TRBJ1-5, is GAGVSQSPSNKVTEKGKDVELRCDPISGHTALYWYRQSLGQGLEFLIYFQGNSAPDKSGLPSDRFSAERTGGSVSTLTIQRTQQEDSAVYLCASSLVWEGQPQHFGDGTRLSIL.

J is TRBJ2-2 and V is TRBV5-1, with 10 bases identical to TRBD1. The V gene's germline CDR1 is SGHRS and CDR2 YFSETQ. CDR3 length equals 18 residues. The trim removed 4 bases at V and 8 bases at J, leaving 17 bases unmatched. The DNA for the CDR3 is TGCGCCAGCAGCCTCACTCCTACCGGGACAGGGGTGTCGGGGGAGCTGTTTTTT. Protein sequence: CASSLTPTGTGVSGELFF.